The sample holds many counts of the clone carrying this TCR beta chain. Looked up from germline, CDR1 is SGHRS and CDR2 is YFSETQ. This CDR3 has 14 amino acids. V was cut by 1 base and J by 5 bases, with 9 bases left in between. Relying on iRepertoire HTBI primers and Arm-PCR of CDR3 regions, the team built TCR beta libraries. In TCRdb, the multiplex PCR reads were re-called with MiXCR into one record per CDR3 protein. The sample contains more than 350,000 distinct CDR3 sequences, roughly 23% of which appear only once. The data were taken from a study of regulatory T cells in long-lasting Graves disease. Time point defined: persistent/refractory GD, antithyroid drugs over 5 years with positive TRAb. Construction of the TCR library relied on RNA isolated from PBMCs.

This receptor was obtained from a female donor with Graves disease. The material was peripheral blood mononuclear cells (PBMCs), obtained when the disease was refractory, from a patient treated with antithyroid drugs. This chain joins TRBV5-1 and TRBJ1-4; tentative D call: TRBD1 (5 bases). CDR3 nucleotide sequence: TGCGCCAGCAGCTTGTTCGGGGCAAATGAAAAACTGTTTTTT. Residues: CASSLFGANEKLFF.